One and the same sample provided the 31 T cell receptor beta chains below, sequenced in a study of blood T cell repertoires in COVID-19. The data were produced by immunoSEQ multiplex PCR, yet TCRdb's version contains in-frame clones alone and is incomplete. The sample records 60,000 to 70,000 clones, 88% being singletons. Material: peripheral blood. These receptor sequences come from a woman aged 60-70 years with COVID-19, enrolled during active disease.

V usage is TRBV3-1 (or the pseudogene TRBV3-2) and J usage is TRBJ2-5, with D uncertain. V gave up 0 bases and J gave up 4 bases, with 12 bases separating them. CDR1 is LGHDT, CDR2 YNNKEL, per germline (reference sequence). The CDR3 has 15 residues. The CDR3: CASSQDARFRETQYF. DNA of the CDR3: TGTGCCAGCAGCCAAGATGCCAGGTTCCGAGAGACCCAGTACTTC.

This CDR3 is CASSQVGGPGKLFF. Here the CDR3 DNA reads TGCGCCAGCAGCCAAGTCGGAGGGCCGGGAAAACTGTTTTTT. The chain employs TRBV4-3 and TRBJ1-4; no clear D. V shed 1 base and J shed 10 bases, with 13 bases lying between them. CDR3 length: 14 residues. Germline V gene sequence: CDR1 LGHNA, CDR2 YSLEER.

A single count supports this clone. This chain joins TRBV4-3 and TRBJ1-5, with D possibly TRBD1 on 5 matching bases. CDR1 is LGHNA, CDR2 YSLEER, per germline. V lost 0 bases, J lost 7 bases, and 13 bases lay in between. The CDR3 runs to 15 residues. The CDR3 bases are TGCGCCAGCAGCCAAGATCTTTCCCAGGGACAGCCCCAGCATTTT. It translates to CASSQDLSQGQPQHF.

The CDR3 loop reads CASSEGGSYTF. In nucleotides, the CDR3 is TGTGCCAGCAGTGAAGGAGGGAGCTACACCTTC. The chain uses TRBV2 and TRBJ1-2; no firm D call. Trimming took 1 base from V and 9 from J, leaving 6 bases between them. The CDR3 covers 11 residues. The germline gives CDR1 SNHLY, CDR2 FYNNEI.

V gene TRBV5-8 combines with J gene TRBJ1-1; no clear D. CDR1 and CDR2 from the germline V gene are SGHTS and YDEGEE. CDR3 length: 15 amino acids. Trimming cost V 4 bases and J 0 bases, with 13 bases left between them. The DNA of the CDR3 is TGTGCCAGCAGCCTCGGAGCGGGCTTGAACACTGAAGCTTTCTTT. Its translation: CASSLGAGLNTEAFF.

The genes are TRBV3-1 (or the pseudogene TRBV3-2) and TRBJ1-3, with unresolved D. V was clipped by 4 bases and J by 3 bases, with 10 bases between them. Looked up from germline, CDR1 is LGHDT and CDR2 is YNNKEL (reference sequence). CDR3 length: 14 residues. This chain's CDR3 is CASSPLRDGNTIYF. Written as DNA, the CDR3 is TGTGCCAGCAGCCCACTCCGAGATGGAAACACCATATATTTT.

V gene TRBV6-5 combines with J gene TRBJ2-2; D remains unclear. V was trimmed by 6 bases and J by 5 bases, leaving 7 bases between them. The germline gives CDR1 MNHEY, CDR2 SVGAGI. CDR3 size: 12 residues. CDR3 sequence (DNA): TGTGCCAGCAGATGGCTTACCGGGGAGCTGTTTTTT. Its protein is CASRWLTGELFF.

The CDR3 protein is CASSEQGLYGYTF. Written as DNA, the CDR3 is TGTGCCAGCAGCGAACAGGGGCTCTATGGCTACACCTTC. This chain uses TRBV7-8 with TRBJ1-2; 7 bases are a match to TRBD1. Unmatched junction bases numbered 4, after V lost 5 bases and J lost 4 bases. Germline V lookup: CDR1 SGHVS, CDR2 FQNEAQ. CDR3 size: 13 residues.

The chain recombines TRBV2 with TRBJ2-1; D gene unclear. The V gene lost 7 bases and the J gene lost 9 bases, with 7 bases spanning the gap. Germline CDR1 is SNHLY and CDR2 is FYNNEI. The CDR3 length is 10 residues. The CDR3 DNA reads TGTGCCAGCACGGAGCTTGAGCAGTTCTTC. It codes for CASTELEQFF. The full variable domain, in which reference TRBV2 and TRBJ2-1 provide the parts outside the CDR3, is EPEVTQTPSHQVTQMGQEVILRCVPISNHLYFYWYRQILGQKVEFLVSFYNNEISEKSEIFDDQFSVERPDGSNFTLKIRSTKLEDSAMYFCASTELEQFFGPGTRLTVL.

The J gene is TRBJ1-3, the V gene TRBV7-2, with TRBD1 as a possible D gene (5 bases). Per the germline V gene, CDR1 is SGHTA and CDR2 is FQGNSA. The CDR3 has 16 residues. The V end was cut by 0 bases, the J end by 2 bases, with 11 bases between. The CDR3: CASSLADGGTGNTIYF. The CDR3 nucleotides read TGTGCCAGCAGCTTAGCTGATGGGGGGACTGGAAACACCATATATTTT.

The CDR3 sequence: CASSIWTSGTYEQYF. CDR3 nucleotide sequence: TGTGCCAGTAGTATCTGGACTAGCGGGACCTACGAGCAGTACTTC. This sequence joins TRBV19 and TRBJ2-7, with TRBD2 identical over 12 bases. The CDR3 covers 15 residues. Per germline, CDR1 LNHDA and CDR2 SQIVND (reference sequence). Trimming took 3 bases from V and 2 from J; bases not matched to a gene: 2.

This rearrangement joins TRBV28 to TRBJ1-5; 10 nucleotides align to TRBD1. Germline CDR1 MDHEN, CDR2 SYDVKM. This CDR3 has 14 residues. V shed 3 bases, J shed 4 bases, and the junction held 0 bases outside the gene matches. The CDR3, as DNA: TGTGCCAGCAGTTTGGGACAGGGGAATCAGCCCCAGCATTTT. Translation gives CASSLGQGNQPQHF.

The rearrangement joins TRBV10-3 to TRBJ1-3; D unclear. CDR1 is ENHRY, CDR2 SYGVKD, per germline. There are 13 residues in the CDR3. The V and J ends lost 2 bases and 4 bases respectively, with 6 bases between them. The CDR3 here is CAISEAKGNTIYF. The DNA of the CDR3 is TGTGCCATCAGTGAGGCGAAAGGAAACACCATATATTTT.

The rearrangement joins TRBV3-1 (or the pseudogene TRBV3-2) to TRBJ2-2; 8 nucleotides match TRBD1. This CDR3 spans 13 amino acids. The germline V gene encodes CDR1 LGHDT and CDR2 YNNKEL (reference sequence). V gave up 4 bases and J gave up 7 bases; unmatched junction bases: 2. The CDR3 sequence: CASSRTGFGELFF. For the CDR3, the DNA is TGTGCCAGCAGCCGGACAGGGTTCGGGGAGCTGTTTTTT.

Here the CDR3 DNA reads TGTGCCAGCAGGTTGGACAGGACGCAGCCCCAGCATTTT. This gives the protein CASRLDRTQPQHF. This chain links TRBV12-3 or TRBV12-4 with TRBJ1-5, with 7 positions matching TRBD1. The CDR3 totals 13 residues. Unmatched junction bases numbered 6, after V lost 6 bases and J lost 7 bases.

As concerns this clone: Additional DNA sequences in this sample encode the identical CDR3. CDR3 DNA: TGTGCCAGCAGTCTAACAGGATCTGGAAACACCATATATTTT. It translates to CASSLTGSGNTIYF. The chain uses TRBV28 and TRBJ1-3; D perhaps matches TRBD1 (5 bases). Trimming shortened V by 5 bases and J by 1 base, and 9 bases separated the two germline ends. The CDR3 is made up of 14 amino acids. Germline-derived CDR1 and CDR2 are MDHEN and SYDVKM.

This rearrangement joins TRBV19 to TRBJ1-4; D is perhaps TRBD1 (5 bases). The CDR3 consists of 15 residues. In germline, CDR1 is LNHDA, CDR2 SQIVND (reference sequence). Trimming left V 6 bases short and J 3 bases short, with 14 bases between. The CDR3 loop is CASSPAREANEKLFF. The CDR3 DNA is TGTGCCAGTAGCCCCGCCAGGGAGGCTAATGAAAAACTGTTTTTT.

This chain links TRBV14 with TRBJ1-2; 7 bases are shared with TRBD1. The CDR3 is made up of 15 amino acids. Germline V gives CDR1 SGHDN, CDR2 FVKESK. V shed 3 bases and J 4 bases; nucleotides not matched to a gene: 8. CDR3 protein: CASSQGMTGSYGYTF. The CDR3 DNA reads TGTGCCAGCAGCCAGGGAATGACAGGGAGCTATGGCTACACCTTC.

This chain joins TRBV5-6 and TRBJ1-2; 10 nucleotides line up with TRBD1. This CDR3 has 15 amino acids. Losses at the gene ends were 4 bases for V and 4 bases for J; bases not matched to a gene: 7. The germline V gene has CDR1 SGHDT and CDR2 YYEEEE. The CDR3 bases are TGTGCCAGCAGCCCTGGGACAGGGGACCCCTATGGCTACACCTTC. It yields the protein CASSPGTGDPYGYTF.

V gene TRBV27 combines with J gene TRBJ2-1; tentatively, D is TRBD2 (5 bases). The germline V and J ends were trimmed by 5 bases and 3 bases, with 14 bases remaining between them. The CDR3 consists of 15 residues. Per germline, CDR1 MNHEY and CDR2 SMNVEV (reference sequence). The DNA of the CDR3 is TGTGCCAGCAGTCTTAGCGCAAAACTCTACAATGAGCAGTTCTTC. Translated: CASSLSAKLYNEQFF.

The chain joins TRBV18 to TRBJ1-2, with TRBD1 identical over 10 bases. With 6 bases clipped from V and 3 bases from J, the junction kept 4 bases outside the gene matches. Germline V gene sequence: CDR1 KGHSH, CDR2 LQKENI. The CDR3 is 14 amino acids. The CDR3 region is CASSFGTGDYGYTF. For the CDR3, the DNA is TGTGCCAGCTCCTTTGGGACAGGGGACTATGGCTACACCTTC.

This rearrangement joins TRBV7-6 to TRBJ2-7, with D hard to call. The CDR3 loop spans 15 amino acids. The germline V and J ends were trimmed by 6 bases and 0 bases, with 15 bases remaining between them. The germline gives CDR1 SGHVS, CDR2 FNYEAQ. CDR3 sequence: CASSSEAASSYEQYF. The CDR3 DNA sequence: TGTGCCAGCAGTTCAGAGGCGGCTAGCTCCTACGAGCAGTACTTC.

The chain couples TRBV6-5 to TRBJ1-5; the D gene is possibly TRBD1 (6 bases). The CDR3 is 13 residues long. V lost 6 bases, J lost 4 bases, and 10 bases lay in between. Germline-derived CDR1 and CDR2 are MNHEY and SVGAGI. The CDR3 here is CASRQQGNQPQHF. Written as DNA, the CDR3 is TGTGCCAGCAGGCAGCAGGGGAATCAGCCCCAGCATTTT.

The J gene is TRBJ2-7, the V gene TRBV10-3; D is perhaps TRBD2 (6 bases). The germline V gene has CDR1 ENHRY and CDR2 SYGVKD. This CDR3 comprises 15 residues. The V end lost 6 bases, the J end lost 0 bases, and 15 bases lay between the germline ends. CDR3 DNA: TGTGCCATCAGCGGAGGGTCGAGCAGCTCCTACGAGCAGTACTTC. Protein product: CAISGGSSSSYEQYF.

The chain carries TRBV3-1 (or the pseudogene TRBV3-2) and TRBJ2-3, with a weak D call TRBD2 (5 bases). The CDR3 runs 13 residues. V was pared by 4 bases and J by 4 bases, with 9 bases between. In germline, CDR1 is LGHDT, CDR2 YNNKEL (reference sequence). As DNA, the CDR3 is TGTGCCAGCAGCCCTCGGGAATCAGATACGCAGTATTTT. This gives the protein CASSPRESDTQYF.

The J gene is TRBJ1-3, the V gene TRBV2; 7 bases are shared with TRBD1. Germline V lookup: CDR1 SNHLY, CDR2 FYNNEI. V trimming: 6 bases; J trimming: 1 base; junction bases outside the gene matches: 3. The CDR3 has 14 residues. In DNA form, the CDR3 reads TGTGCCAGCAGGGAGGGGGCTTCTGGAAACACCATATATTTT. It translates to CASREGASGNTIYF.

The chain combines TRBV5-4 with TRBJ2-3, with 8 bases aligning to TRBD1. V gave up 4 bases and J gave up 2 bases; unmatched junction bases: 6. The CDR3 is made up of 15 amino acids. Germline V gene data show CDR1 as SGHNT and CDR2 as YYREEE (reference sequence). CDR3 in DNA: TGTGCCAGCAGCGCTCCGACAGGGGCCACAGATACGCAGTATTTT. Its translation is CASSAPTGATDTQYF.

The chain links TRBV7-9 to TRBJ2-7; D might be TRBD1 (6 bases). There are 13 residues in the CDR3. V dropped 1 base and J dropped 6 bases, with 10 bases sitting between them. Germline loops: CDR1 SEHNR, CDR2 FQNEAQ (reference sequence). This CDR3 reads CASSLGDTIEQYF. CDR3 DNA: TGTGCCAGCAGCTTAGGGGACACCATCGAGCAGTACTTC.

This clone was detected only once. The V and J genes are TRBV6-5 and TRBJ1-6, with no clear D. Germline V gives CDR1 MNHEY, CDR2 SVGAGI. The germline V and J ends were trimmed by 6 bases and 8 bases, with 5 bases remaining between them. This CDR3 spans 11 amino acids. The CDR3 DNA reads as TGTGCCAGCAGGCGCCATTCACCCCTCCACTTT. As protein: CASRRHSPLHF.

This chain joins TRBV6-6 and TRBJ2-7; D might be TRBD2 (5 bases). The germline gives CDR1 MNHNY, CDR2 SVGAGI (reference sequence). The CDR3 spans 10 residues. V gave up 6 bases and J gave up 7 bases, with 7 bases separating them. The CDR3: CASRDLEQYF. The CDR3 coding sequence is TGTGCCAGCAGGGACTTAGAGCAGTACTTC.

V and J are TRBV5-1 and TRBJ1-5, with a possible D match to TRBD1 (5 bases). The CDR3 is made up of 15 amino acids. The V end was cut by 0 bases, the J end by 4 bases, with 11 bases between. Germline V lookup: CDR1 SGHRS, CDR2 YFSETQ. The CDR3 nucleotides are TGCGCCAGCAGCTTGGGGGGCGTTGGGAATCAGCCCCAGCATTTT. Its protein product is CASSLGGVGNQPQHF.